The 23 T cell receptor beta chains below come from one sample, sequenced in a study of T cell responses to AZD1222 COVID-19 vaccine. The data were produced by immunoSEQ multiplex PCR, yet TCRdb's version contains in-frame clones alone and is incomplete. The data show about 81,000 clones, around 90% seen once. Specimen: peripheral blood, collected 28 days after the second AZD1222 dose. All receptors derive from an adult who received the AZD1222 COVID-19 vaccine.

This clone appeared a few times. Here the CDR3 DNA reads TGTGCCTGGAGTACGGGGAGGTACACTGAAGCTTTCTTT. Translated: CAWSTGRYTEAFF. The chain links TRBV30 to TRBJ1-1; D call uncertain. CDR1 and CDR2 (germline): GTSNPN, SVGIG (reference sequence). This CDR3 has 13 amino acids. V gave up 2 bases and J gave up 3 bases, with 10 bases separating them.

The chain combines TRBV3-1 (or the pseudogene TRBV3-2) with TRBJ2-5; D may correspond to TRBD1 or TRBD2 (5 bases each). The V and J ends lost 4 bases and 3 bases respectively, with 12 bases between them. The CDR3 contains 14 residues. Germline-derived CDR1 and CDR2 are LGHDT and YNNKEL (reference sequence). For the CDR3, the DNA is TGTGCCAGCAGCCCATCGGGGCAGGAAGAGACCCAGTACTTC. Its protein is CASSPSGQEETQYF.

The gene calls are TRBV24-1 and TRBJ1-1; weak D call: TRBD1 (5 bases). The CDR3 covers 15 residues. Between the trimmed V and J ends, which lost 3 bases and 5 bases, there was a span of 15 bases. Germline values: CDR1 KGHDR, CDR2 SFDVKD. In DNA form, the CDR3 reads TGTGCCACCAGTGATACCTCAGGGTTTGGGACTGAAGCTTTCTTT. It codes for CATSDTSGFGTEAFF.

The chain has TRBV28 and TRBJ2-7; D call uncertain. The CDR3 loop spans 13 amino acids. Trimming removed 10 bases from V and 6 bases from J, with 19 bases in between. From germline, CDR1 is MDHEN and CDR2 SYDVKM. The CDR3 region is CATGLVVKREQYF. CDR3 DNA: TGTGCCACCGGGCTCGTCGTAAAGCGCGAGCAGTACTTC.

CDR3 nucleotides: TGCGCCAGCGAAAGGGGATTGGGGCCCACAGATACGCAGTATTTT. This translates into CASERGLGPTDTQYF. The chain has TRBV5-1 and TRBJ2-3, with D maybe TRBD1 (5 bases). The CDR3 has 15 amino acids. CDR1 and CDR2 (germline): SGHRS, YFSETQ. V was clipped by 7 bases and J by 2 bases, with 17 bases between them.

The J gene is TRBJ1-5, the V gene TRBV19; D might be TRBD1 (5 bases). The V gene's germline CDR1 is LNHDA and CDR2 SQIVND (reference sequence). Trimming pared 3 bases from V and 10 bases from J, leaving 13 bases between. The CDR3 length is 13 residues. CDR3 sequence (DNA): TGTGCCAGTAGTATGGGACGGAGCCTTCCCCAGCATTTT. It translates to CASSMGRSLPQHF.

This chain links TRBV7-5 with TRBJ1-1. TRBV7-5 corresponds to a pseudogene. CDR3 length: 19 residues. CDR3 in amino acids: CARSLPWRTRWHLMTEAFF. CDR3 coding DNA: TGTGCCAGAAGCTTACCCTGGAGGACGAGATGGCACTTGATGACTGAAGCTTTCTTT.

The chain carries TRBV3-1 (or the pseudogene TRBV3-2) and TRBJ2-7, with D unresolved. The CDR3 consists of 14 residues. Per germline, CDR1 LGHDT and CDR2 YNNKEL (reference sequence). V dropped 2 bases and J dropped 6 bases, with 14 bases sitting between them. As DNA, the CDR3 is TGTGCCAGCAGCCAATGTCTAGATGGATGCGAGCAGTACTTC. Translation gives CASSQCLDGCEQYF.

The CDR3 nucleotides read TGTGCCAGCAGTTTTGGGGCGAGGTACAGGGCTGGGGCCAACGTCCTGACTTTC. Translating it yields CASSFGARYRAGANVLTF. This chain uses TRBV27 with TRBJ2-6; TRBD1 is a possible D gene (6 bases). The CDR3 consists of 18 residues. Between the trimmed V and J ends, which lost 3 bases and 2 bases, there was a span of 17 bases. CDR1 and CDR2 (germline): MNHEY, SMNVEV (reference sequence).

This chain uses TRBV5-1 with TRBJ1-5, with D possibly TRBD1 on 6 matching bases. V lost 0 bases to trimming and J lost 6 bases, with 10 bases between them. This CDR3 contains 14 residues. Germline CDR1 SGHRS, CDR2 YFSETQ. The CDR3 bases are TGCGCCAGCAGCTTGGGGGGGCCGGGTCAGCCCCAGCATTTT. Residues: CASSLGGPGQPQHF.

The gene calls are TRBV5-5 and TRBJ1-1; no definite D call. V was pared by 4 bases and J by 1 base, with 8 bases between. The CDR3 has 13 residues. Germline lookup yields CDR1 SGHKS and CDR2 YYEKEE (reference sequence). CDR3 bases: TGTGCCAGCAGCAGCGAGGGGAACACTGAAGCTTTCTTT. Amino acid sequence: CASSSEGNTEAFF. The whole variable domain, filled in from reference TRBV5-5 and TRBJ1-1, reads DAGVTQSPTHLIKTRGQQVTLRCSPISGHKSVSWYQQVLGQGPQFIFQYYEKEERGRGNFPDRFSARQFPNYSSELNVNALLLGDSALYLCASSSEGNTEAFFGQGTRLTVV.

This CDR3 is CASSPGLAGIGNIQYF. CDR3 bases: TGTGCCAGCAGCCCTGGACTAGCGGGAATAGGAAACATTCAGTACTTC. V gene TRBV7-3 combines with J gene TRBJ2-4, with 12 bases aligning to TRBD2. Germline CDR1 and CDR2: SGHTA and FQGTGA. V lost 5 bases to trimming and J lost 6 bases; unmatched junction nucleotides: 8. The CDR3 has 16 residues. The full variable domain, rest sourced from reference TRBV7-3 and TRBJ2-4, is GAGVSQTPSNKVTEKGKYVELRCDPISGHTALYWYRQSLGQGPEFLIYFQGTGAADDSGLPNDRFFAVRPEGSVSTLKIQRTERGDSAVYLCASSPGLAGIGNIQYFGAGTRLSVL.

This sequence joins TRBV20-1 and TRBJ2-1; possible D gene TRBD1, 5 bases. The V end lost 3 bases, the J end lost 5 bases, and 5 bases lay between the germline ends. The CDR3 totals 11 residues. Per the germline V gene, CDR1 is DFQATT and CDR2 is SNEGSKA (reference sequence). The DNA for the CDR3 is TGCAGTGCTAGGGACAACAATGAGCAGTTCTTC. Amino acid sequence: CSARDNNEQFF.

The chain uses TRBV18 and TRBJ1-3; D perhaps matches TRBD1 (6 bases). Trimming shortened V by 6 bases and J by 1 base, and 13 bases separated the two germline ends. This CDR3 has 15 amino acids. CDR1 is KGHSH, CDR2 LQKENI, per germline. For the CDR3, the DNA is TGTGCCAGCTCCCCCAGAGGGGGATCTGGAAACACCATATATTTT. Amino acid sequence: CASSPRGGSGNTIYF. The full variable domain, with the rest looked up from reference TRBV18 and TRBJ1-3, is NAGVMQNPRHLVRRRGQEARLRCSPMKGHSHVYWYRQLPEEGLKFMVYLQKENIIDESGMPKERFSAEFPKEGPSILRIQQVVRGDSAAYFCASSPRGGSGNTIYFGEGSWLTVV.

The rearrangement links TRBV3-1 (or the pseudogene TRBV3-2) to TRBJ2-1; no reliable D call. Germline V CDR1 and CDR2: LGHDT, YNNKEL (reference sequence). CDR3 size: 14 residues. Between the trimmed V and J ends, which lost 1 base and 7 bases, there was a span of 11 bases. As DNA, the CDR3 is TGTGCCAGCAGCCAAGGAACGGGTTGGAATGAGCAGTTCTTC. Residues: CASSQGTGWNEQFF.

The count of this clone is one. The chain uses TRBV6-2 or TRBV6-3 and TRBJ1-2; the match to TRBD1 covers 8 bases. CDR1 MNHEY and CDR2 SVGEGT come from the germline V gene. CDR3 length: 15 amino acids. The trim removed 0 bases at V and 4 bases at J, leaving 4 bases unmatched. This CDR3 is CASSYSFGQGYGYTF. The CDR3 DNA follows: TGTGCCAGCAGTTACTCTTTCGGACAGGGCTATGGCTACACCTTC.

This chain's CDR3 is CASSEWDLSGVNEQFF. The CDR3 bases are TGCGCCAGCAGTGAGTGGGATTTATCCGGGGTTAATGAGCAGTTCTTC. The rearrangement links TRBV10-2 to TRBJ2-1, with a weak D call TRBD2 (5 bases). Trimming shortened V by 1 base and J by 7 bases, and 17 bases separated the two germline ends. The CDR3 totals 16 residues. The V gene's germline CDR1 is WSHSY and CDR2 SAAADI.

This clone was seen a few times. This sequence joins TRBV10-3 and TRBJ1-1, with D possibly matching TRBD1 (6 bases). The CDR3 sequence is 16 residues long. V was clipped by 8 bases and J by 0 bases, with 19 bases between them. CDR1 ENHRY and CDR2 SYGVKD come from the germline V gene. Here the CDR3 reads CAIASVQGLLNTEAFF. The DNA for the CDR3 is TGTGCCATCGCTTCCGTACAGGGCTTACTGAACACTGAAGCTTTCTTT.

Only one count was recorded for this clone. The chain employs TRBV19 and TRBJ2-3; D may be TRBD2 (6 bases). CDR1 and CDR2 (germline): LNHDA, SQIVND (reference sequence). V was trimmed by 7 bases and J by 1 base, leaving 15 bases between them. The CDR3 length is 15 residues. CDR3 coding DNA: TGTGCCAGTACTCCGCCGGGACTCCGCACAGATACGCAGTATTTT. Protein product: CASTPPGLRTDTQYF.

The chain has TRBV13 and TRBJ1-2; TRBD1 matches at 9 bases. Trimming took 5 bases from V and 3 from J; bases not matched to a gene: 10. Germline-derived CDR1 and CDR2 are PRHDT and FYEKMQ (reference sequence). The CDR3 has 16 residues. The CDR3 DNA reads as TGTGCCAGCAGCCCCCGAGGACAGGGGAAGTACTATGGCTACACCTTC. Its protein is CASSPRGQGKYYGYTF. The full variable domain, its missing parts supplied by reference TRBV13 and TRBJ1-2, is AAGVIQSPRHLIKEKRETATLKCYPIPRHDTVYWYQQGPGQDPQFLISFYEKMQSDKGSIPDRFSAQQFSDYHSELNMSSLELGDSALYFCASSPRGQGKYYGYTFGSGTRLTVV.

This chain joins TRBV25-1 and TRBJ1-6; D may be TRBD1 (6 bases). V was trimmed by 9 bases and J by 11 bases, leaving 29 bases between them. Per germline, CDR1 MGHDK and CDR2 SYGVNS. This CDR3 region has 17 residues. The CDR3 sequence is CASSSPPGTKDGPPLHF. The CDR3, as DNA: TGTGCCAGTTCGTCACCCCCCGGGACAAAGGATGGGCCACCCCTCCACTTT.

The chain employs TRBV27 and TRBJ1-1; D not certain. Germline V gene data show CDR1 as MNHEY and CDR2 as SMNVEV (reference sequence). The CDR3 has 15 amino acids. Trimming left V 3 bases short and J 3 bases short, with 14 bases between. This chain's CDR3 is CASSFSPLADTEAFF. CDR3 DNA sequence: TGTGCCAGCAGTTTCAGTCCATTGGCAGACACTGAAGCTTTCTTT.

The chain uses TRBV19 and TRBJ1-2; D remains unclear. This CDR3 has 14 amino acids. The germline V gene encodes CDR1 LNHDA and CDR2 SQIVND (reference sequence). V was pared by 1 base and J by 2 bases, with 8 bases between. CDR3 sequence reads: CASSIALQNYGYTF. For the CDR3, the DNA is TGTGCCAGTAGTATAGCCCTTCAAAACTATGGCTACACCTTC.